This entry lists 24 T cell receptor beta chains sequenced from one sample in a study of technical replicates of blood from a few donors. Profiled with immunoSEQ multiplex PCR; TCRdb holds only in-frame clones, not every one. The sample consists of 75,000 to 100,000 clones, approximately 94% of them appearing once. Sequenced input: T cells isolated from PBMCs. The receptors were sampled from a human donor in good health.

This chain links TRBV7-9 with TRBJ2-7; D is unresolved. Germline V CDR1 and CDR2: SEHNR, FQNEAQ (reference sequence). The CDR3 runs to 13 residues. Trimming pared 5 bases from V and 2 bases from J, leaving 10 bases between. The CDR3 protein is CASSADNAYEQYF. CDR3 DNA: TGTGCCAGCAGCGCCGACAATGCCTACGAGCAGTACTTC.

V is TRBV4-2 and J is TRBJ2-3; TRBD2 matches at 14 bases. CDR1 and CDR2 from the germline V gene are LGHNA and YNFKEQ. J gave up 4 bases and V 6 bases, and 9 bases lay outside the gene matches. The CDR3 is made up of 17 amino acids. The CDR3 sequence is CASSPGTSGSGADTQYF. As DNA, the CDR3 is TGTGCCAGCAGTCCCGGGACTAGCGGGAGTGGTGCAGATACGCAGTATTTT.

The chain carries TRBV5-4 and TRBJ2-1; 8 bases match TRBD2. CDR1 and CDR2 from the germline V gene are SGHNT and YYREEE (reference sequence). V lost 0 bases, J lost 10 bases, and 3 bases stayed unmatched. This CDR3 region has 13 residues. The CDR3 protein is CASSLAAGGEQFF. The CDR3 DNA reads TGTGCCAGCAGCTTGGCGGCGGGAGGAGAGCAGTTCTTC.

V is TRBV11-2 and J is TRBJ2-1; D perhaps matches TRBD2 (6 bases). Trimming left V 0 bases short and J 6 bases short, with 15 bases between. The CDR3 is 16 amino acids. Looked up from germline, CDR1 is SGHAT and CDR2 is FQNNGV. The CDR3 bases are TGTGCCAGCAGCTTAGATATCGGGAGTCTCTCCAATGAGCAGTTCTTC. Protein sequence: CASSLDIGSLSNEQFF.

The V and J genes are TRBV19 and TRBJ2-1; TRBD2 matches 7 bases. The CDR3 is made up of 14 amino acids. Unmatched junction bases numbered 11, after V lost 8 bases and J lost 7 bases. Germline-derived CDR1 and CDR2 are LNHDA and SQIVND (reference sequence). This CDR3 is CASGGREQGNEQFF. In DNA, the CDR3 is TGTGCCAGTGGCGGGCGGGAGCAGGGTAATGAGCAGTTCTTC.

This clone has just a few counts. It is unclear where the CDR3 begins or ends on the DNA, so no DNA is shown, and the CDR3 is as TCRdb lists it. V and J are TRBV29-1 and TRBJ1-1; TRBD1 reflects the table's D call only, with no check against the DNA. The germline CDR1 and CDR2 sequences are SQVTM and ANQGSEA. The CDR3 adds up to 13 amino acids, both ends counted. The CDR3 sequence: CSVDIIVGQGIFF.

The chain joins TRBV9 to TRBJ2-2; D is possibly TRBD1 (6 bases). V gave up 0 bases and J gave up 6 bases, with 9 bases separating them. The CDR3 is made up of 14 amino acids. CDR1 and CDR2 (germline): SGDLS, YYNGEE. The CDR3 here is CASSVARGAGELFF. In DNA, the CDR3 is TGTGCCAGCAGCGTAGCCAGGGGAGCCGGGGAGCTGTTTTTT.

The sample holds one count of this clone. The gene calls are TRBV28 and TRBJ2-2; 8 nucleotides agree with TRBD1. The CDR3 covers 15 residues. Germline V gene data show CDR1 as MDHEN and CDR2 as SYDVKM. V gave up 6 bases and J gave up 0 bases; unmatched junction bases: 3. CDR3 nucleotides: TGTGCCAGCAGGTTGGACAGGGCGAACACCGGGGAGCTGTTTTTT. Translation: CASRLDRANTGELFF.

J is TRBJ2-7 and V is TRBV20-1; tentatively, D is TRBD2 (5 bases). This CDR3 has 11 amino acids. Germline V gives CDR1 DFQATT, CDR2 SNEGSKA (reference sequence). V lost 5 bases and J 6 bases, leaving 11 bases between the germline ends. CDR3 nucleotide sequence: TGCAGTGCTTCTGAGGGCCTCGAGCAGTACTTC. Protein product: CSASEGLEQYF.

This chain connects TRBV21-1 to TRBJ2-7; the table's D call, TRBD2, has no DNA check behind it. TRBV21-1 is termed a pseudogene. This CDR3 contains 19 residues. CDR3 coding DNA: TGTGCCAGCAGCAAGGGGTGGCTAGCCCCCGAACAAAGGACCTACGAGCAGTACTTC. This gives the protein CASSKGWLAPEQRTYEQYF.

The V gene is TRBV7-9, the J gene TRBJ2-7; 7 nucleotides match TRBD1. Germline V gives CDR1 SEHNR, CDR2 FQNEAQ (reference sequence). The CDR3 runs to 14 residues. With V trimmed by 5 bases and J by 5 bases, 9 bases remained unmatched. The CDR3 region has the DNA TGTGCCAGCAGCCCTAACAGGGGATTCGACGAGCAGTACTTC. This sequence encodes CASSPNRGFDEQYF.

The V call is TRBV10-2, the J call TRBJ2-1; no firm D call. This CDR3 has 14 residues. Germline values: CDR1 WSHSY, CDR2 SAAADI. Between the trimmed V and J ends, which lost 4 bases and 4 bases, there was a span of 11 bases. The CDR3 is CASSVSSTYNEQFF. In DNA form, the CDR3 reads TGCGCCAGCAGTGTCTCCTCGACTTACAATGAGCAGTTCTTC.

The chain couples TRBV6-1 to TRBJ2-2; D is perhaps TRBD1 (6 bases). V lost 9 bases to trimming and J lost 4 bases, with 18 bases between them. The CDR3 spans 15 residues. Looked up from germline, CDR1 is MNHNS and CDR2 is SASEGT. The CDR3 bases are TGTGCCAGTAGAACAGGGTTTACGAGCACCGGGGAGCTGTTTTTT. It codes for CASRTGFTSTGELFF.

The chain uses TRBV28 and TRBJ1-5; D might be TRBD1 (6 bases). Germline V gives CDR1 MDHEN, CDR2 SYDVKM. The V and J ends lost 6 bases and 2 bases respectively, with 11 bases between them. This CDR3 contains 14 residues. The CDR3 region is CASREQGGNQPQHF. CDR3 coding DNA: TGTGCCAGCAGAGAACAGGGCGGCAATCAGCCCCAGCATTTT.

This chain connects TRBV28 to TRBJ2-1, with TRBD1 matching 10 bases. CDR1 and CDR2 from the germline V gene are MDHEN and SYDVKM. This CDR3 contains 16 residues. After removal of 6 bases from V and 4 bases from J, the junction contained 9 bases not matched to a gene. CDR3 residues: CASRQNRDRGYNEQFF. Here the CDR3 DNA reads TGTGCCAGCAGACAAAACCGGGACAGGGGTTACAATGAGCAGTTCTTC.

The rearrangement links TRBV25-1 to TRBJ1-2; 11 nucleotides match TRBD1. J lost 6 bases, V lost 2 bases, and 8 bases had no gene match. This CDR3 has 16 amino acids. Germline lookup yields CDR1 MGHDK and CDR2 SYGVNS. The CDR3 loop reads CASSEPPGQGEDGYTF. CDR3 nucleotides: TGTGCCAGCAGTGAACCCCCGGGACAGGGGGAAGATGGCTACACCTTC.

The rearrangement joins TRBV7-2 to TRBJ2-3, with 10 bases fitting TRBD2. Germline trimming cut 2 bases from V and 0 bases from J; bases unmatched to any gene: 11. This CDR3 spans 19 amino acids. Germline CDR1 and CDR2: SGHTA and FQGNSA. CDR3 sequence reads: CASSLTPYSLAGSTDTQYF. DNA for the CDR3: TGTGCCAGCAGCTTAACCCCCTACTCACTAGCGGGGAGCACAGATACGCAGTATTTT.

The chain links TRBV19 to TRBJ1-5; perhaps TRBD1 as D (6 bases). From germline, CDR1 is LNHDA and CDR2 SQIVND (reference sequence). Trimming removed 6 bases at V and 5 bases at J, with 11 bases between. The CDR3 consists of 13 residues. For the CDR3, the DNA is TGTGCCAGTAGAGAGGGACAATATCAGCCCCAGCATTTT. Translating gives CASREGQYQPQHF.

The chain joins TRBV6-1 to TRBJ2-7, with a tentative D call TRBD1 (5 bases). This CDR3 region has 12 residues. V was cut by 4 bases and J by 6 bases, with 10 bases left in between. Germline V gene data show CDR1 as MNHNS and CDR2 as SASEGT. The CDR3 nucleotides read TGTGCCAGCAGTGTTACAGGTACCGAGCAGTACTTC. This gives the protein CASSVTGTEQYF.

The rearrangement uses TRBV19 and TRBJ1-1, with TRBD1 matching 10 bases. Germline values: CDR1 LNHDA, CDR2 SQIVND (reference sequence). The J segment lost 7 bases and the V segment lost 7 bases, leaving 6 bases of the junction unmatched. The CDR3 consists of 13 residues. DNA for the CDR3: TGTGCCAGTATCTTGACAGGGGGCGGTGAAGCTTTCTTT. It encodes CASILTGGGEAFF.

Concerning this clone: The same CDR3 arises from other DNA sequences in this sample as well. The V gene is TRBV9, the J gene TRBJ2-3; 11 positions agree with TRBD2. V was clipped by 2 bases and J by 5 bases; unmatched bases: 1. The CDR3 extends over 14 amino acids. Germline-derived CDR1 and CDR2 are SGDLS and YYNGEE. The CDR3, as DNA: TGTGCCAGCAGCGTTGGGACTAGCGGAGATACGCAGTATTTT. This gives the protein CASSVGTSGDTQYF.

The chain has TRBV9 and TRBJ2-1, with a possible D match to TRBD1 (6 bases). The CDR3 has 15 residues. V gave up 2 bases and J gave up 0 bases, with 9 bases separating them. Germline V gives CDR1 SGDLS, CDR2 YYNGEE. The DNA of the CDR3 is TGTGCCAGCAGCGTCGGGACACCCTCCTACAATGAGCAGTTCTTC. Translation gives CASSVGTPSYNEQFF.

The chain has TRBV14 and TRBJ2-7; perhaps TRBD1 as D (5 bases). V was shortened by 0 bases and J by 2 bases, with 17 bases between the two germline ends. Germline V lookup: CDR1 SGHDN, CDR2 FVKESK. The CDR3 has 17 amino acids. The chain's CDR3 is CASSQDLSPGYTYEQYF. In nucleotides, the CDR3 is TGTGCCAGCAGCCAAGACCTGTCCCCAGGGTACACCTACGAGCAGTACTTC.

The chain has TRBV4-3 and TRBJ1-3, with no clear D. Trimming left V 2 bases short and J 2 bases short, with 13 bases between. From germline, CDR1 is LGHNA and CDR2 YSLEER. There are 16 residues in the CDR3. CDR3 bases: TGCGCCAGCAGCCAAACCGCAGAGGGTACTGGAAACACCATATATTTT. Translation gives CASSQTAEGTGNTIYF.